This T cell receptor beta chain was observed in a study of blood T cell repertoires in COVID-19. The CDR3 has 9 residues. The V end lost 8 bases, the J end lost 3 bases, and 4 bases lay between the germline ends. Germline CDR1 is DFQATT and CDR2 is SNEGSKA (reference sequence). Sequenced by immunoSEQ multiplex PCR; TCRdb stores in-frame clones only, minus some. The sample shows 60,000 to 75,000 clones, around four fifths of them seen only once. V is TRBV20-1 and J is TRBJ1-1; unclear D gene. The specimen was peripheral blood. This TCR was sampled from a woman in her fifties or sixties with active or convalescent COVID-19. CDR3 amino acids: CSPDTEAFF. The CDR3 nucleotides are TGCAGTCCCGACACTGAAGCTTTCTTT.